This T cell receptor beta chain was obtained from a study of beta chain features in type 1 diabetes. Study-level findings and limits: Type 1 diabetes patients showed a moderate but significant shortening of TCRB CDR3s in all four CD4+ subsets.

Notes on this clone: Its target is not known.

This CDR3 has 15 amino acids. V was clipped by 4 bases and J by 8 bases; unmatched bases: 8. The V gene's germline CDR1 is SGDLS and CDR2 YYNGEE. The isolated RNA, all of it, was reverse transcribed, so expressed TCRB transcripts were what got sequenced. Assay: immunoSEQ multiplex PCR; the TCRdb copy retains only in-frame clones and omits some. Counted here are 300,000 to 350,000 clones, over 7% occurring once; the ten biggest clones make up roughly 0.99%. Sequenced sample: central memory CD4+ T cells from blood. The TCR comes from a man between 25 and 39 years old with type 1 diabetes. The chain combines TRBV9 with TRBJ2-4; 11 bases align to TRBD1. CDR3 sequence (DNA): TGTGCCAGCAGCCCCCGGGACAGGGGGTCGGACATTCAGTACTTC. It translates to CASSPRDRGSDIQYF.